This T cell receptor (beta chain) stems from a study of CXCR3-negative and CXCR3-positive naive CD8 T cells. Broader study findings: Both naive subsets showed comparably high diversity, and memory CD8+ cells showed much lower diversity. Naive cells, whether CXCR3-negative or CXCR3-positive, had similar TRBV-TRBJ usage, while memory cells differed. CXCR3-positive naive cells had more hydrophobic TRB CDR3s than CXCR3-negative naive cells. Most assays were run on fresh PBMCs (CXCR3 expression partially decreased after cryopreservation).

The germline V gene has CDR1 SQVTM and CDR2 ANQGSEA. CDR3 length: 13 amino acids. Naive cells were sorted as CD45RO-, CCR7+, CD27+ and CD95-. Carrying UMI labels, the TRB cDNA libraries were prepared through 5' RACE. TCRdb re-called the 5' RACE reads, yielding one record per CDR3 amino acid sequence without DNA. The sample totals around 8,400 distinct CDR3 sequences. Comment on this clonotype: Its antigen is still unknown.

This TCR was sampled from a human donor in good health. Some clones in this sample may be carry-over from other donors' samples. Sequences were obtained from naive CXCR3+ CD8+ T cells from blood. Subset defined: CD45RO-CCR7+CD27+CD95- naive CD8+ T cells expressing CXCR3 (TNR3+). The chain uses TRBV29-1 and TRBJ2-5. This CDR3 is CSVVEPNQETQYF.